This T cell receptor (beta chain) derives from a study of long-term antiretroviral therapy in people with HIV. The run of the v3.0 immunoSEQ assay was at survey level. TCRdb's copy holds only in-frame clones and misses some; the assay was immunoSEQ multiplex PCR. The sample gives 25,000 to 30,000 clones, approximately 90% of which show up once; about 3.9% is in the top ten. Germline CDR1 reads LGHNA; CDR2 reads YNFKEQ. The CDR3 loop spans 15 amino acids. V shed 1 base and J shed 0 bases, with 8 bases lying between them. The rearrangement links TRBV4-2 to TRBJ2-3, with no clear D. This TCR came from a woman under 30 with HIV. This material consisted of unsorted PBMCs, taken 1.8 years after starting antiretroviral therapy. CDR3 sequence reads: CASSQAHSSTDTQYF. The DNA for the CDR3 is TGTGCCAGCAGCCAAGCCCATTCTAGCACAGATACGCAGTATTTT.